This T cell receptor (beta chain) comes out of a study of early T cells in non-severe SARS-CoV-2 infection. This clonotype was counted many times. Its antigen is not known. Findings of the study overall: VDJdb matching skewed toward anti-spike CD8 responses, missing private and CD4 specificities.

V lost 7 bases and J lost 7; bases outside the gene matches: 9. Germline loops: CDR1 SQVTM, CDR2 ANQGSEA. The CDR3 sequence is 12 residues long. Molecules of cDNA were individually given unique molecular identifiers that were attached to them. TCRdb re-called the 5' RACE reads with MiXCR, one entry per CDR3 protein. The repertoire holds some 38,000 distinct CDR3 sequences, with 4.6% as singletons. This sequence originates from an adult who was a healthcare worker with PCR-confirmed SARS-CoV-2 infection or an uninfected control (not recorded which). This rearrangement joins TRBV29-1 to TRBJ1-2; TRBD1 aligns across 7 bases. Sequences were obtained from whole blood. CDR3 sequence reads: CSALRQGSGYTF. Here the CDR3 DNA reads TGCAGCGCTCTTCGACAGGGCAGTGGCTACACCTTC.